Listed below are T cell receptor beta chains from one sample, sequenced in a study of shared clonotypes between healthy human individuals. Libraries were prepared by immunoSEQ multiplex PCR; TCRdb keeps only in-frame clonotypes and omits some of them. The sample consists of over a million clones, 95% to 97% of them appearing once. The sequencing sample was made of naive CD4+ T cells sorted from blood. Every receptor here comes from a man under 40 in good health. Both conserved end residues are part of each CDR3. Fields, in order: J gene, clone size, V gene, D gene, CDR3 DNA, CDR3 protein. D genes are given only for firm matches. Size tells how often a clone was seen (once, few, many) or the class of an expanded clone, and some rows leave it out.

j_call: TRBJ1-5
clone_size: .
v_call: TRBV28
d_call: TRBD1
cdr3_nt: TGTGCCAGCAGTTTACTCGACAGGGCGGGAACTTATAGCAATCAGCCCCAGCATTTT
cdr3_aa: CASSLLDRAGTYSNQPQHF

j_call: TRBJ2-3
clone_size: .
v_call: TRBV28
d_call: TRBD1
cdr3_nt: TGTGCCAGCAGTGTCGACAGGGTCTTAGATACGCAGTATTTT
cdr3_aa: CASSVDRVLDTQYF

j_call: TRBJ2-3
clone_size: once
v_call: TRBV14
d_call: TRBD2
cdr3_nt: TGTGCCAGCAGCCAAGTGGGACTACCCCGACTCACGCAGTATTTT
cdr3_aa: CASSQVGLPRLTQYF

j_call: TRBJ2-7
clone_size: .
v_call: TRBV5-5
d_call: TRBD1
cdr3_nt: TGTGCCAGCAGCCAAGGGCCGGGACAGGGCTACGAGCAGTACTTC
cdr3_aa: CASSQGPGQGYEQYF

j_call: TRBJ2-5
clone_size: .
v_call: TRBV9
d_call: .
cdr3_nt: TGTGCCAGCAGCGCCGGGACCGGGACCCAGTACTTC
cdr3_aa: CASSAGTGTQYF

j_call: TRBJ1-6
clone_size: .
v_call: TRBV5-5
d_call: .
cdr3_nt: TGTGCCAGCAGCTTCCTCCCATTTGAAAGACGGAGGAGCAATTCACCCCTCCACTTT
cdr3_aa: CASSFLPFERRRSNSPLHF

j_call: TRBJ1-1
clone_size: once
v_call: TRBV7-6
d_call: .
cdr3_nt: TGTGCCAGCAGCCGCCTGGACGCGAACACTGAAGCTTTCTTT
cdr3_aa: CASSRLDANTEAFF

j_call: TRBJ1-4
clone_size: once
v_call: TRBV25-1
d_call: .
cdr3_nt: TGTGCCAGCAGTGACCCCCTGGGGGGTCGGGAAAAACTGTTTTTT
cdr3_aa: CASSDPLGGREKLFF

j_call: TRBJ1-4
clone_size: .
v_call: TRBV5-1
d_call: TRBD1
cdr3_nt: TGCGCCAGCAGCCTGGGACAGGGGGGTGAAAAACTGTTTTTT
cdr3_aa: CASSLGQGGEKLFF

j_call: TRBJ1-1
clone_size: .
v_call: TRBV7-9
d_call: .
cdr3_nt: TGTGCCAGCAGCTTATCCGTGACAGAGAACACTGAAGCTTTCTTT
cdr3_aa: CASSLSVTENTEAFF

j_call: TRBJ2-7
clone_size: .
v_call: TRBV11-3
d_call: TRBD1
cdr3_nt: TGTGCCAGCAGCTACCAGACAGGGGAAACCTACGAGCAGTACTTC
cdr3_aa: CASSYQTGETYEQYF

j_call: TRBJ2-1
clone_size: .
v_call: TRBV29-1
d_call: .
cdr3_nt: TGCAGCGTTGGGGGCCGGCGTAGGGGCAATGAGCAGTTCTTC
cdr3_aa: CSVGGRRRGNEQFF

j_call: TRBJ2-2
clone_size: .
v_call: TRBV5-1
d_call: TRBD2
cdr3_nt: TGCGCCAGCAGCTTGGCGGGAGGGAGGACCGGGGAGCTGTTTTTT
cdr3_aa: CASSLAGGRTGELFF

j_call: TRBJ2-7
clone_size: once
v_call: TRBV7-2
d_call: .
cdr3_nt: TGTGCCAGCAGCTTAGTTTCGACCTCCTACGAGCAGTACTTC
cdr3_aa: CASSLVSTSYEQYF

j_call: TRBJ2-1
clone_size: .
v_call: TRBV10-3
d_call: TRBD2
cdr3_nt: TGTGCCATCAGTACGATTAGCGGGAGCCTCCACAATGAGCAGTTCTTC
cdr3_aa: CAISTISGSLHNEQFF

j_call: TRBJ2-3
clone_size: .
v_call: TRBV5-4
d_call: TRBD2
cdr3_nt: TGTGCCAGCAGCCCGGGGTCCGCTAGCGGGAGTATAGTGAGCACAGATACGCAGTATTTT
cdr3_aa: CASSPGSASGSIVSTDTQYF

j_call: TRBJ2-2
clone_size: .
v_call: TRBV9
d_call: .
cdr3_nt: TGTGCCAGCAGCGTCAGCGGAGACAACACCGGGGAGCTGTTTTTT
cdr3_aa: CASSVSGDNTGELFF

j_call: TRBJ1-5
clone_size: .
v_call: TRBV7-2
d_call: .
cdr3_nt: TGTGCCAGCAGCTTAGGCGGAGCCAGGGCTCAGCCCCAGCATTTT
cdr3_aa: CASSLGGARAQPQHF

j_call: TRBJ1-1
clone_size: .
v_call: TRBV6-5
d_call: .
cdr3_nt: TGTGCCAGCAGTTACTCTGGCATAGGGGCTGAAGCTTTCTTT
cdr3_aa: CASSYSGIGAEAFF

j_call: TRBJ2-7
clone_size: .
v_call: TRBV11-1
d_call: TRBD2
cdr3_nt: TGTGCCAGCAGCTTCAGAAGACTAGCGGTGATCCACGAGCAGTACTTC
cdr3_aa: CASSFRRLAVIHEQYF

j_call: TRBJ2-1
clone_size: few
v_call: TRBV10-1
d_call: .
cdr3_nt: TGCGCCAGCAGTGAGCGAGTCAATGAGCAGTTCTTC
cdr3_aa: CASSERVNEQFF

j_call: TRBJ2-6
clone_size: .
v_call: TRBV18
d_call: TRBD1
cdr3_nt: TGTGCCAGCTCACCAACAGGGGGCGGCACCGCTGGGGCCAACGTCCTGACTTTC
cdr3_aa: CASSPTGGGTAGANVLTF

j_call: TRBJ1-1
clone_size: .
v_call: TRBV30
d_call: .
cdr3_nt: TGTGCCTGGGAACAAGGGGGCACTGAAGCTTTCTTT
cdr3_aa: CAWEQGGTEAFF

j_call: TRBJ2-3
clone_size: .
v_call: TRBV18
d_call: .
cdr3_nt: TGTGCCAGCTCACCCCCTACAGGGTCAGATACGCAGTATTTT
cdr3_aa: CASSPPTGSDTQYF

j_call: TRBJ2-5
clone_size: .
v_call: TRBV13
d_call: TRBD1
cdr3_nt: TGTGCCAGCAGCTCAAGGACAGGGAGGAAAGAGACCCAGTACTTC
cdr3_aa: CASSSRTGRKETQYF

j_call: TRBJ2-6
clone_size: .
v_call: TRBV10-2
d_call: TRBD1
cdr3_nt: TGCGCCAGCAGCCACAGGGGCCAGAGCTCTGGGGCCAACGTCCTGACTTTC
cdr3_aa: CASSHRGQSSGANVLTF

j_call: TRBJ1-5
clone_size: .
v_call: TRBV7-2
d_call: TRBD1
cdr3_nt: TGTGCCAGCTCGGACAGGGCGGGTCAGCCCCAGCATTTT
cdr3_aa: CASSDRAGQPQHF

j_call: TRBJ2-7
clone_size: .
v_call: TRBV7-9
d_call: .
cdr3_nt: TGTGCCAGCAGCTTACGGGGCAACTCCTCCTACGAGCAGTACTTC
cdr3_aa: CASSLRGNSSYEQYF

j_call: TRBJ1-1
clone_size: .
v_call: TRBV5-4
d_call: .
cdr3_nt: TGTGCCAGCAGCTTTGGGGGGGACACTGAAGCTTTCTTT
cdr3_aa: CASSFGGDTEAFF

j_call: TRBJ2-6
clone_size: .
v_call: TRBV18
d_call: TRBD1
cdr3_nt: TGTGCCAGCTCACCAACAGGGGTTGCTGGGGCCAACGTCCTGACTTTC
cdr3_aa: CASSPTGVAGANVLTF

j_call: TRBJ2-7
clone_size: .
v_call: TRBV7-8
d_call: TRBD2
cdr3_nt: TGTGCCAGCAGCCCCCGGACTAGCGGGAGTTACGAGCAGTACTTC
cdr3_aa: CASSPRTSGSYEQYF

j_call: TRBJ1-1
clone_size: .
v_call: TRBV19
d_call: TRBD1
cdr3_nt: TGTGCCACCAGGACAGGGGGCATGAACACTGAAGCTTTCTTT
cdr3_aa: CATRTGGMNTEAFF

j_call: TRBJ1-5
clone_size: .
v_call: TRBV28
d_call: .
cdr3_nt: TGTGCCAGCAGTTTGAATCAGCCCCAGCATTTT
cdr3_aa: CASSLNQPQHF

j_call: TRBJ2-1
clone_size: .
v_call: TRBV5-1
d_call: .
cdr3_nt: TGCGCCAGCAGCCCCAACGGAAGGGATGAGCAGTTCTTC
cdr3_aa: CASSPNGRDEQFF

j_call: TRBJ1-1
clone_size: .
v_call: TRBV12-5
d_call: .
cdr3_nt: TGTGCTAGTGCTCGACGGGAGGGCACTGAAGCTTTCTTT
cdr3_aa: CASARREGTEAFF

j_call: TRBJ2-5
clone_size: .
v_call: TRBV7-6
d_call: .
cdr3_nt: TGTGCCAGCAGCTTAGTGGTAGGCGGGGTGGAAGAGACCCAGTACTTC
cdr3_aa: CASSLVVGGVEETQYF

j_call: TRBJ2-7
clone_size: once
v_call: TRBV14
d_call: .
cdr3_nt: TGTGCCAGCAGCCAAACCGACAGGAACTACGAGCAGTACTTC
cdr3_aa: CASSQTDRNYEQYF

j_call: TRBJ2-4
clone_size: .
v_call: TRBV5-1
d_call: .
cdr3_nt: TGCGCCAGCAGCTTCTTGTCCGGGGGCCTAGCCAAAAACATTCAGTACTTC
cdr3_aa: CASSFLSGGLAKNIQYF

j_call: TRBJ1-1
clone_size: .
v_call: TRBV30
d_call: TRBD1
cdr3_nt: TGTGCCTGGAGGACAGGGGGCGCGGGACGCATGAACACTGAAGCTTTCTTT
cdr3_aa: CAWRTGGAGRMNTEAFF

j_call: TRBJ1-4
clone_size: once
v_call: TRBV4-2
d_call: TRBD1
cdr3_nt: TGTGCCAGCAGCCAAGGTTTAGGGGACAGGAAGGTTTCAACTAATGAAAAACTGTTTTTT
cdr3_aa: CASSQGLGDRKVSTNEKLFF

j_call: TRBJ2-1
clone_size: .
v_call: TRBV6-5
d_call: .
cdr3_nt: TGTGCCAGCAGTGCCTTTGGGGTGGCGTACAATGAGCAGTTCTTC
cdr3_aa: CASSAFGVAYNEQFF

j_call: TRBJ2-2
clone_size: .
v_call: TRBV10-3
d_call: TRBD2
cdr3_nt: TGTGCCATCAGTGTAGTCGGGGGGATCAACACCGGGGAGCTGTTTTTT
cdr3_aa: CAISVVGGINTGELFF

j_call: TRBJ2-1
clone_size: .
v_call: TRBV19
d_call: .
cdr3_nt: TGTGCCAGTAGTACTTACGCGGGGGCCTGGAATGAGCAGTTCTTC
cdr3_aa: CASSTYAGAWNEQFF

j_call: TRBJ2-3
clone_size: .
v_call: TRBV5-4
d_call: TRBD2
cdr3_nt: TGTGCCAGCAGCCCGGGACTAAGCACTAGCACAGATACGCAGTATTTT
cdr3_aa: CASSPGLSTSTDTQYF

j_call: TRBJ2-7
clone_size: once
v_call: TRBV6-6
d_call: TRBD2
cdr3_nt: TGTGCCAGCACCCCGGGACTAATCTACGAGCAGTACTTC
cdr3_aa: CASTPGLIYEQYF

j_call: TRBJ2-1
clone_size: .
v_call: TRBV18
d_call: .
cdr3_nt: TGTGCCAGCTCACCACAGGGGGGTTTGCCCTACAATGAGCAGTTCTTC
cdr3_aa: CASSPQGGLPYNEQFF

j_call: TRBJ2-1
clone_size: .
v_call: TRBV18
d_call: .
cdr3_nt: TGTGCCAGCTCACCACGCCTGGGGGCACGTATCTCCTACAATGAGCAGTTCTTC
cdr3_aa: CASSPRLGARISYNEQFF

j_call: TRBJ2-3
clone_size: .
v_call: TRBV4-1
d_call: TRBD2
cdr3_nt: TGCGCCAGCAGCCAGCAACTAGCGGTGGGCCCAGATACGCAGTATTTT
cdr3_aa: CASSQQLAVGPDTQYF

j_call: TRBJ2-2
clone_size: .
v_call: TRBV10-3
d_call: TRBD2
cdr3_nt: TGTGCCATCAAGTCGCGGGAGACCACCGGGGAGCTGTTTTTT
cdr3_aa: CAIKSRETTGELFF